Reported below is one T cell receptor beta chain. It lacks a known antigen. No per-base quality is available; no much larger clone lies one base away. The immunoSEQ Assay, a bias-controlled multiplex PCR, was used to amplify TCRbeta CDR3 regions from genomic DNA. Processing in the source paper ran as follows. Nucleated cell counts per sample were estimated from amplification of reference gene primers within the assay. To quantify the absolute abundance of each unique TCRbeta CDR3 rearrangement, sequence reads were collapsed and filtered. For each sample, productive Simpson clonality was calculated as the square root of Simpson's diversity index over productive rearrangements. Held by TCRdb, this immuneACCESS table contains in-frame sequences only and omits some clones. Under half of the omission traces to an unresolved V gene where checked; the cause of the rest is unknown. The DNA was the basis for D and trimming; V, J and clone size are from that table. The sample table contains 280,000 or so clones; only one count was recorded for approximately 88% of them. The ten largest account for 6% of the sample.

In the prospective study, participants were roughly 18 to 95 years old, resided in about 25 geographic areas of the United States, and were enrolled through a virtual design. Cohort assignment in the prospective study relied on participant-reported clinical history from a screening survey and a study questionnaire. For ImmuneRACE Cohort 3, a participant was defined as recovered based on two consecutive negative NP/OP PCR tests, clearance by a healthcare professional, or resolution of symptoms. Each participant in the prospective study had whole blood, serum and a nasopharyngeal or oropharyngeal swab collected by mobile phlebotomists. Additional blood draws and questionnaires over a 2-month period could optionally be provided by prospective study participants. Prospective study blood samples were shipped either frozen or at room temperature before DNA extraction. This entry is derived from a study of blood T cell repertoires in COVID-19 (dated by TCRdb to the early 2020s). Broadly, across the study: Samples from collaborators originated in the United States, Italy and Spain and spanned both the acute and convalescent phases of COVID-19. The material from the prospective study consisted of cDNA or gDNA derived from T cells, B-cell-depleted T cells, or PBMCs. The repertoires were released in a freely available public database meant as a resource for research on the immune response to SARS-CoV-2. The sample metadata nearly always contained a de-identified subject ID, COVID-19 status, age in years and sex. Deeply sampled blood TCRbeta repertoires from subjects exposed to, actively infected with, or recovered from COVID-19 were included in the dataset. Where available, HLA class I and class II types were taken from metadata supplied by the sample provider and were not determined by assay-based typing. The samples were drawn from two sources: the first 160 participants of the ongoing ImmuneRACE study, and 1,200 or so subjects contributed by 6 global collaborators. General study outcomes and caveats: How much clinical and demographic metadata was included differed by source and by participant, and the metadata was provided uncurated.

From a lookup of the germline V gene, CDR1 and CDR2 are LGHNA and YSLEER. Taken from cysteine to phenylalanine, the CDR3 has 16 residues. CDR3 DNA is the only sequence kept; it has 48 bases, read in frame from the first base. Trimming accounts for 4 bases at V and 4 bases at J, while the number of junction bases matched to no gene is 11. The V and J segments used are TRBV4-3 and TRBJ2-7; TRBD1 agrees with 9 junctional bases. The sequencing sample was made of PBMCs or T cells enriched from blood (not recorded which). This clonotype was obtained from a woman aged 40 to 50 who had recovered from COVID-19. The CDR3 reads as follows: CASSRYRDREGYEQYF. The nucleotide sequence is TGCGCCAGCAGCCGATACCGGGACAGGGAGGGGTACGAGCAGTACTTC.